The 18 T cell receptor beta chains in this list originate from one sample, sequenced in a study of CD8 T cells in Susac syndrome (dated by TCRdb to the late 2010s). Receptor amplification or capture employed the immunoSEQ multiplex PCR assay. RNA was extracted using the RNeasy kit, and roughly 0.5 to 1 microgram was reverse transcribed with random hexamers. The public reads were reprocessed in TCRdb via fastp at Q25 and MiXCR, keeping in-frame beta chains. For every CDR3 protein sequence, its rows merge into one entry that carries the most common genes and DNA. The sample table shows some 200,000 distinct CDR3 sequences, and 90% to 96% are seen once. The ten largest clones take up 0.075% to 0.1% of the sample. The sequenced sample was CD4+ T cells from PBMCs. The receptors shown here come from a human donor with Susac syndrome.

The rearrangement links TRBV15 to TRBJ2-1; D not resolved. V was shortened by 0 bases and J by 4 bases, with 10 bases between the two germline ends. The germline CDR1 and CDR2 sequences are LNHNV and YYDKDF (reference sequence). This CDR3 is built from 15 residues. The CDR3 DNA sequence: TGTGCCACCAGCAGAGATCGGCTACCTTACAATGAGCAGTTCTTC. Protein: CATSRDRLPYNEQFF.

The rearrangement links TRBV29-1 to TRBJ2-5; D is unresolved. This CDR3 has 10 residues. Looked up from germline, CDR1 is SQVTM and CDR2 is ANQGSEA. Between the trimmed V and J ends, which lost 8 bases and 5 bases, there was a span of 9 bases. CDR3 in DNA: TGCAGCCGATCGTGGGAGACCCAGTACTTC. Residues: CSRSWETQYF.

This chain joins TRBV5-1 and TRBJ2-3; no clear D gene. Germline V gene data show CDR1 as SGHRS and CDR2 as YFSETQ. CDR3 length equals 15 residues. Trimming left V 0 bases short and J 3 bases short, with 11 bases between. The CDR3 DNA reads TGCGCCAGCAGCTTGGGCCCGGTGGGTACAGATACGCAGTATTTT. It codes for CASSLGPVGTDTQYF.

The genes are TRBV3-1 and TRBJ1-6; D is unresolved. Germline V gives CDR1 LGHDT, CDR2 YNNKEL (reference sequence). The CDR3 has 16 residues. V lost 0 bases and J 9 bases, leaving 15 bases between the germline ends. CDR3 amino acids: CASSQDRGGWSSPLHF. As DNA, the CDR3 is TGTGCCAGCAGCCAAGATCGGGGAGGGTGGAGTTCACCCCTCCACTTT.

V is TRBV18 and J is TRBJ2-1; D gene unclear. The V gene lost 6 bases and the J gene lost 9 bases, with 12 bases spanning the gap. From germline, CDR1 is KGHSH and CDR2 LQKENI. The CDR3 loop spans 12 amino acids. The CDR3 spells CASSTADREQFF. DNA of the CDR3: TGTGCCAGCTCTACCGCGGATCGTGAGCAGTTCTTC.

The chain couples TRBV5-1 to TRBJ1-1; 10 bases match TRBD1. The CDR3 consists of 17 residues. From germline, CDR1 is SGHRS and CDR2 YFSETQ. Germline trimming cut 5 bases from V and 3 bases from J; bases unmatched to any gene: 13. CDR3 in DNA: TGCGCCAGCAGTTCTGACAGGGGGCTTCCGGGGGACACTGAAGCTTTCTTT. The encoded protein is CASSSDRGLPGDTEAFF.

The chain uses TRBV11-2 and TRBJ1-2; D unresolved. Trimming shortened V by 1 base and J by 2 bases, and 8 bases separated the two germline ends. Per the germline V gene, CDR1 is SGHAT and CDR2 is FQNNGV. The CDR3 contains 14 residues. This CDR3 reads CASSLGAGNYGYTF. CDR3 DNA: TGTGCCAGCAGCTTAGGGGCCGGGAACTATGGCTACACCTTC.

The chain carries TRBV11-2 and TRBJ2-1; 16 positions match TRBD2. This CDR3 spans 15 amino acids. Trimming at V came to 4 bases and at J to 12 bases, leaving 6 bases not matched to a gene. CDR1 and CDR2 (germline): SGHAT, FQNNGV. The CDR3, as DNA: TGTGCCAGCAGCTATGGGACTAGCGGGGGGGCTCGGCAGTTCTTC. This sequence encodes CASSYGTSGGARQFF.

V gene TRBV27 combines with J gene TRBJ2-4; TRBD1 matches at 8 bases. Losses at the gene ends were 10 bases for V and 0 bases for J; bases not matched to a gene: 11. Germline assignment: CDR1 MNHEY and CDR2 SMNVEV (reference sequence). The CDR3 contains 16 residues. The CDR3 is CANRTDRGLAKNIQYF. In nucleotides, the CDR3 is TGTGCCAACCGTACAGACAGGGGTCTAGCCAAAAACATTCAGTACTTC.

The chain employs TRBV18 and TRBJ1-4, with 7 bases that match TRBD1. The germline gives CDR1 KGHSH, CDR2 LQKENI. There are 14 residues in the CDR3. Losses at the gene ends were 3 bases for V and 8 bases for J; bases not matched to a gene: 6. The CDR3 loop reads CASSPGQEEEKLFF. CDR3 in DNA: TGTGCCAGCTCACCTGGACAGGAGGAGGAAAAACTGTTTTTT. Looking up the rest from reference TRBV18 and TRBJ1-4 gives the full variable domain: NAGVMQNPRHLVRRRGQEARLRCSPMKGHSHVYWYRQLPEEGLKFMVYLQKENIIDESGMPKERFSAEFPKEGPSILRIQQVVRGDSAAYFCASSPGQEEEKLFFGSGTQLSVL.

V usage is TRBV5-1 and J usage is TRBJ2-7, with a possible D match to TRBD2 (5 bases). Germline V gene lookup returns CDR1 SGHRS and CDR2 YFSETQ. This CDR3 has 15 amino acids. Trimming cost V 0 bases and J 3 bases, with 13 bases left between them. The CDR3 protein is CASSLAGPRGYEQYF. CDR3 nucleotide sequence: TGCGCCAGCAGCTTGGCCGGGCCACGGGGCTACGAGCAGTACTTC. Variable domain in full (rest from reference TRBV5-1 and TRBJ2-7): KAGVTQTPRYLIKTRGQQVTLSCSPISGHRSVSWYQQTPGQGLQFLFEYFSETQRNKGNFPGRFSGRQFSNSRSEMNVSTLELGDSALYLCASSLAGPRGYEQYFGPGTRLTVT.

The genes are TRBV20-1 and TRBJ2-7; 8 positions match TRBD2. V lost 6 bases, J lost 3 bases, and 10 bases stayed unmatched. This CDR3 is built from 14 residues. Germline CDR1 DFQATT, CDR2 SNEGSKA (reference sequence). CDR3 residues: CSALWVAGHYEQYF. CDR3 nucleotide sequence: TGCAGTGCCTTGTGGGTAGCGGGGCACTACGAGCAGTACTTC.

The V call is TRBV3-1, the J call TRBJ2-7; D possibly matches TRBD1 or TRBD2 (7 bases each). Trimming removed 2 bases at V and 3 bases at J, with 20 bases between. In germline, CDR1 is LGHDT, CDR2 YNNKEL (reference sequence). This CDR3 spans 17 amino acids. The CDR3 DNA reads TGTGCCAGCAGCCAACCCGACAGGGACTATGGGATCTACGAGCAGTACTTC. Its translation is CASSQPDRDYGIYEQYF.

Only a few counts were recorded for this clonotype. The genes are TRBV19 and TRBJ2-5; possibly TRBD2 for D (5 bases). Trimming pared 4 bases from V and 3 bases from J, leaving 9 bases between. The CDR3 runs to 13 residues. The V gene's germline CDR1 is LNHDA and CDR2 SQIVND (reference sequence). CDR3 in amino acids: CASSTGLEETQYF. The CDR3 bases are TGTGCCAGTAGTACCGGACTGGAAGAGACCCAGTACTTC.

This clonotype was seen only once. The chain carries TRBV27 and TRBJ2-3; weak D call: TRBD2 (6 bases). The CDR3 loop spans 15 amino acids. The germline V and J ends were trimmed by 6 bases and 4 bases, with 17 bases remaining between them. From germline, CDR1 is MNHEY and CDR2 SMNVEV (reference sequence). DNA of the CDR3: TGTGCCAGCAGCCCCCGGGGGAGTGGGGCAGATACGCAGTATTTT. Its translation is CASSPRGSGADTQYF.

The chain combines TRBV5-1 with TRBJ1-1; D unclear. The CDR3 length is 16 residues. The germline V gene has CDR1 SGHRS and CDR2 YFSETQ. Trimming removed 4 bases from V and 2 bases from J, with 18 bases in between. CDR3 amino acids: CASSRRSVKLNTEAFF. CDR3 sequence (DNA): TGCGCCAGCAGCCGGCGGAGCGTGAAACTAAACACTGAAGCTTTCTTT. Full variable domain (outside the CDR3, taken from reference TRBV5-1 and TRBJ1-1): KAGVTQTPRYLIKTRGQQVTLSCSPISGHRSVSWYQQTPGQGLQFLFEYFSETQRNKGNFPGRFSGRQFSNSRSEMNVSTLELGDSALYLCASSRRSVKLNTEAFFGQGTRLTVV.

The CDR3 DNA sequence: TGTGCCAGCAGCTTAATAGGGGACAATCAGCCCCAGCATTTT. This gives the protein CASSLIGDNQPQHF. The V gene is TRBV7-9, the J gene TRBJ1-5, with D perhaps TRBD1 (5 bases). Germline lookup yields CDR1 SEHNR and CDR2 FQNEAQ (reference sequence). The CDR3 totals 14 residues. V was clipped by 2 bases and J by 3 bases, with 8 bases between them. The full variable domain, completed using reference TRBV7-9 and TRBJ1-5, is DTGVSQNPRHKITKRGQNVTFRCDPISEHNRLYWYRQTLGQGPEFLTYFQNEAQLEKSRLLSDRFSAERPKGSFSTLEIQRTEQGDSAMYLCASSLIGDNQPQHFGDGTRLSIL.

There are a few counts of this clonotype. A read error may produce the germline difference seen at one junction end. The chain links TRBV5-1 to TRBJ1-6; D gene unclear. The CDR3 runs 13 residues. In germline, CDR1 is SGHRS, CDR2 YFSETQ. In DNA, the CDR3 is TGTGCCAGCAGCTTGGAGGCGAATTCACCCCTCCACTTT. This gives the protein CASSLEANSPLHF.